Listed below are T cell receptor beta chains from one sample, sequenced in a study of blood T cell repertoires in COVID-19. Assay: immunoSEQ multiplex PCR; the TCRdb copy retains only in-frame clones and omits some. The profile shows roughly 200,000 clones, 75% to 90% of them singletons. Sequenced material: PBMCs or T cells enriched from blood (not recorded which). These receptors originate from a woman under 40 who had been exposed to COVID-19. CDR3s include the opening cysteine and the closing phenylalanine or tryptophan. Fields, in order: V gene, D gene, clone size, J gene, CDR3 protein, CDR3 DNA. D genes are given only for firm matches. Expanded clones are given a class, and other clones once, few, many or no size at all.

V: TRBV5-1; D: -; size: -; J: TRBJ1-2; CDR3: CASSLDATAGGYTF; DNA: TGCGCCAGCAGCTTGGATGCCACGGCGGGGGGCTACACCTTC
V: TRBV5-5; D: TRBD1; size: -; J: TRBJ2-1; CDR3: CASSLRLPGGRDEQFF; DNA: TGTGCCAGCAGCTTGCGGCTCCCAGGGGGCAGGGATGAGCAGTTCTTC
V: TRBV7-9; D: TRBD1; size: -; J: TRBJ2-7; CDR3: CASSSPGGGGYEQYF; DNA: TGTGCCAGCAGCTCACCAGGGGGCGGTGGATACGAGCAGTACTTC
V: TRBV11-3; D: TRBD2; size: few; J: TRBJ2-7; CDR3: CASSPGRGRLSQQYF; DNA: TGTGCCAGCAGCCCAGGGAGGGGACGACTCAGTCAGCAGTACTTC
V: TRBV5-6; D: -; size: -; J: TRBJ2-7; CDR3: CASSFALGGGSYEQYF; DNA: TGTGCCAGCAGCTTTGCTCTAGGGGGGGGCTCCTACGAGCAGTACTTC
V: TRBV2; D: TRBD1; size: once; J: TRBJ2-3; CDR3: CASIGQVQGTQYF; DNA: TGTGCCAGCATCGGACAGGTTCAGGGGACGCAGTATTTT
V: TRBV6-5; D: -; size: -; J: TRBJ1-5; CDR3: CASSGYSNQPQHF; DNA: TGTGCCAGCAGCGGTTATAGCAATCAGCCCCAGCATTTT
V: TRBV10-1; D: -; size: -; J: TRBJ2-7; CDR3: CASSEKPGEQYF; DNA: TGCGCCAGCAGTGAGAAGCCAGGGGAGCAGTACTTC
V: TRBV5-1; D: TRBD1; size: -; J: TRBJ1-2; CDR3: CASSLEGTVRYGYTF; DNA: TGCGCCAGCAGCTTGGAGGGGACAGTCCGATATGGCTACACCTTC
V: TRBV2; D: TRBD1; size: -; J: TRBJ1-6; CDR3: CASSGTGGGNSPLHF; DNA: TGTGCCAGCAGTGGGACAGGGGGCGGGAATTCACCCCTCCACTTT
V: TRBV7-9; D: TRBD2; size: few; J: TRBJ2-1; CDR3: CASSWISGGRGNEQFF; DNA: TGTGCCAGCAGCTGGATTAGCGGGGGAAGGGGCAATGAGCAGTTCTTC
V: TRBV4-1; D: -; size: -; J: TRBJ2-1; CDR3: CASSQDPRVHNEQFF; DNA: TGCGCCAGCAGCCAAGATCCCCGGGTCCACAATGAGCAGTTCTTC
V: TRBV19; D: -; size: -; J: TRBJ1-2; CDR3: CASRSNEVYGYTF; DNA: TGTGCCAGTAGGTCGAATGAGGTTTATGGCTACACCTTC